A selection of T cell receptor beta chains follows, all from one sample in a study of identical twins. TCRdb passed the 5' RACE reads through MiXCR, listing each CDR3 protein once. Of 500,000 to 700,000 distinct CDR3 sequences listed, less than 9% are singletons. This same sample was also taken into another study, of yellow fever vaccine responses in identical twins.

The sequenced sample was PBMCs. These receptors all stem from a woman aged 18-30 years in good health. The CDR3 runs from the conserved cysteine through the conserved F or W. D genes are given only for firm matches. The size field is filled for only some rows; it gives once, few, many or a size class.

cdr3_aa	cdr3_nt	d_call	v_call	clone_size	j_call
CSASSGRPDTQYF	TGCAGTGCTAGTTCAGGGCGTCCAGATACGCAGTATTTT	-	TRBV20-1	-	TRBJ2-3
CASSARDSNNEQFF	TGTGCCAGCAGTGCCCGGGACTCAAACAATGAGCAGTTCTTC	-	TRBV2	-	TRBJ2-1
CSAFSGSSYNEQFF	TGCAGTGCATTTAGCGGGAGCTCCTACAATGAGCAGTTCTTC	TRBD2	TRBV20-1	few	TRBJ2-1
CASREREDYEQYF	TGCGCCAGTCGAGAACGGGAGGACTACGAGCAGTACTTC	TRBD2	TRBV5-1	few	TRBJ2-7
CSASFATADLETQYF	TGCAGTGCTAGTTTCGCGACAGCGGATTTAGAGACCCAGTACTTC	-	TRBV20-1	few	TRBJ2-5
CASSQDWREGLGGEQFF	TGCGCCAGCAGCCAAGATTGGCGGGAGGGCCTTGGTGGTGAGCAGTTCTTC	TRBD2	TRBV4-1	-	TRBJ2-1
CASRAGTGGTYF	TGTGCCAGCAGGGCTGGGACAGGGGGTACGTACTTC	TRBD1	TRBV6-5	-	TRBJ2-7
CASSLEWTVNEKLFF	TGCGCCAGCAGCTTAGAATGGACAGTCAATGAAAAACTGTTTTTT	-	TRBV5-1	many	TRBJ1-4
CASSLILTYEQYF	TGTGCCAGCAGCCTGATTCTTACCTACGAGCAGTACTTC	-	TRBV5-5	-	TRBJ2-7
CASSPPVAGGPYFEQFF	TGTGCCAGCTCACCACCGGTTGCGGGGGGGCCGTATTTTGAGCAGTTCTTC	TRBD2	TRBV18	few	TRBJ2-1
CSARAPGDEQFF	TGCAGTGCTAGAGCCCCAGGGGATGAGCAGTTCTTC	-	TRBV20-1	few	TRBJ2-1
CASSFSGPGYNEQFF	TGTGCCAGCAGTTTTAGTGGACCCGGCTACAATGAGCAGTTCTTC	-	TRBV12-3/TRBV12-4	few	TRBJ2-1
CASSSRGQGFSHSYNEQFF	TGTGCCAGCAGCTCGAGGGGACAGGGTTTTTCTCACTCCTACAATGAGCAGTTCTTC	TRBD1	TRBV11-2	-	TRBJ2-1
CASSLGARVNEKLFF	TGTGCCAGCAGCTTGGGGGCGAGAGTTAATGAAAAACTGTTTTTT	-	TRBV5-8	-	TRBJ1-4
CASSQDDRAETQYF	TGCGCCAGCAGCCAAGATGACAGGGCCGAGACCCAGTACTTC	TRBD1	TRBV4-1	few	TRBJ2-5
CASSWGLGGEQFF	TGTGCCAGCAGTTGGGGACTAGGAGGTGAGCAGTTCTTC	TRBD2	TRBV12-3/TRBV12-4	many	TRBJ2-1
CASRWGADTQYF	TGTGCCAGCAGATGGGGGGCAGATACGCAGTATTTT	-	TRBV5-5	few	TRBJ2-3
CASSQVSSRAGQNTEAFF	TGCGCCAGCAGCCAAGTATCTAGTAGGGCAGGGCAGAACACTGAAGCTTTCTTT	-	TRBV4-1	few	TRBJ1-1
CSALGLAFVRDEQFF	TGCAGTGCTCTTGGACTAGCTTTTGTTAGGGATGAGCAGTTCTTC	TRBD2	TRBV20-1	many	TRBJ2-1
CASSFRQSVYTQYF	TGTGCCAGCAGTTTTAGGCAGTCCGTGTATACGCAGTATTTT	-	TRBV27	many	TRBJ2-3
CSAREGGIPEAFF	TGCAGTGCTAGAGAGGGGGGGATCCCTGAAGCTTTCTTT	-	TRBV20-1	-	TRBJ1-1
CASSPRGQGAGEQYF	TGTGCCAGCAGCCCTCGCGGACAGGGGGCAGGGGAGCAGTACTTC	TRBD1	TRBV7-9	-	TRBJ2-7
CASSFNAGDQPQHF	TGTGCCAGCAGCTTCAATGCAGGGGATCAGCCCCAGCATTTT	-	TRBV27	few	TRBJ1-5
CASSYSISARIPYEQYF	TGTGCCAGCAGTTACTCGATATCGGCGAGAATACCCTACGAGCAGTACTTC	-	TRBV6-5	few	TRBJ2-7
CATSDSLGRTRETQYF	TGTGCCACCAGTGACAGCCTAGGACGGACTCGAGAGACCCAGTACTTC	-	TRBV24-1	many	TRBJ2-5
CSVGTSGRRGYYEQYF	TGCAGCGTTGGGACTAGCGGGAGGAGAGGGTACTACGAGCAGTACTTC	TRBD2	TRBV29-1	many	TRBJ2-7
CASSDTGTSPGELFF	TGTGCCAGCAGCGACACCGGGACTAGTCCCGGGGAGCTGTTTTTT	TRBD2	TRBV7-3	-	TRBJ2-2
CASSLDFSLGLAGGTQYF	TGTGCCAGCAGCTTAGATTTTTCGCTTGGACTAGCGGGGGGGACGCAGTATTTT	TRBD2	TRBV11-1	-	TRBJ2-3